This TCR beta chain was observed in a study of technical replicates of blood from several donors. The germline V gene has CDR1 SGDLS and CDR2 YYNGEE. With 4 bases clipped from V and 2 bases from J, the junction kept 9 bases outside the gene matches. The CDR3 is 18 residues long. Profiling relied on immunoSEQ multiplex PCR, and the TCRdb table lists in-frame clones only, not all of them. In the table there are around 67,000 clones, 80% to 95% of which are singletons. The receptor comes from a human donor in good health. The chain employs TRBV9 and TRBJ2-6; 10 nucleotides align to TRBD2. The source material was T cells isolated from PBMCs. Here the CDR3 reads CASSPPSSGRAGANVLTF. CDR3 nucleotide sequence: TGTGCCAGCAGCCCCCCCTCTAGCGGGAGAGCTGGGGCCAACGTCCTGACTTTC.